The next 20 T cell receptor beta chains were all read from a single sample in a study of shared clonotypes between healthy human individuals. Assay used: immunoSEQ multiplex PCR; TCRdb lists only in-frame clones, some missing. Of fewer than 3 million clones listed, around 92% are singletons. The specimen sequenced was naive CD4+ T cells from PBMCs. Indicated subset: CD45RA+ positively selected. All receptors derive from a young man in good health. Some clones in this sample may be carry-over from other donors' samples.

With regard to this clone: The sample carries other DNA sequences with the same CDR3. Here the CDR3 DNA reads TGCGCCAGCAGCTTGACTAGCGGAAGCACAGATACGCAGTATTTT. As protein: CASSLTSGSTDTQYF. The chain employs TRBV5-1 and TRBJ2-3, with TRBD2 matching 8 bases. Losses at the gene ends were 1 base for V and 0 bases for J; bases not matched to a gene: 1. The CDR3 has 15 residues. Germline values: CDR1 SGHRS, CDR2 YFSETQ.

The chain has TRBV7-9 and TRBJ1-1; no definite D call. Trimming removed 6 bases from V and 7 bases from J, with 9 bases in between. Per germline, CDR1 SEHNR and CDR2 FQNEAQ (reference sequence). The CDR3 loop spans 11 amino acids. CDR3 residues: CASRAEGEAFF. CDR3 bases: TGTGCCAGCAGGGCGGAGGGTGAAGCTTTCTTT.

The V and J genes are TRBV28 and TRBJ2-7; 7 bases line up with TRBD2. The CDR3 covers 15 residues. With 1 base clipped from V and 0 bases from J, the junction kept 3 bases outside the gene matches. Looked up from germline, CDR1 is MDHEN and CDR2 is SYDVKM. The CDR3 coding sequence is TGTGCCAGCAGTTTATCAGCGGGGAGCTCCTACGAGCAGTACTTC. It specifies CASSLSAGSSYEQYF.

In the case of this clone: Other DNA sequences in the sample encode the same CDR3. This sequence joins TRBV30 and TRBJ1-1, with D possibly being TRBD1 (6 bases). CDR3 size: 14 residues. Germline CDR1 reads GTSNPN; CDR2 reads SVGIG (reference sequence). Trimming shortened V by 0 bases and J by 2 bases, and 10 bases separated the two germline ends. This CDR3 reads CAWSVGGSNTEAFF. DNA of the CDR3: TGTGCCTGGAGTGTAGGGGGGAGTAACACTGAAGCTTTCTTT.

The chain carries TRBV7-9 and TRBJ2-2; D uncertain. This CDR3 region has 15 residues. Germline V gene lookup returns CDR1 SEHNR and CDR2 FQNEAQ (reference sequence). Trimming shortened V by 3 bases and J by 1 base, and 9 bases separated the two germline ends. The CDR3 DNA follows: TGTGCCAGCAGCTTGGGCATCGGGAACACCGGGGAGCTGTTTTTT. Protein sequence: CASSLGIGNTGELFF.

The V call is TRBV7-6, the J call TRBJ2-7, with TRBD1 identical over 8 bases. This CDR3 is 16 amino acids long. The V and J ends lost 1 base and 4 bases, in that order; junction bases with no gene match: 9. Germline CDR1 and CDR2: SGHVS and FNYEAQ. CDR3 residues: CASSLGGPGGSYEQYF. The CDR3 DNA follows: TGTGCCAGCAGCTTAGGAGGGCCAGGGGGCTCTTACGAGCAGTACTTC.

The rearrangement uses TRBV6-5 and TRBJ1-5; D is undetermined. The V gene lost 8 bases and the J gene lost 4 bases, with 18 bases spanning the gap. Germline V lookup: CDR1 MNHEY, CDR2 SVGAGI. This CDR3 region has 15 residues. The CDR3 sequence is CASSVGGQGNQPQHF. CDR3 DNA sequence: TGTGCCAGCTCGGTCGGAGGGCAAGGAAATCAGCCCCAGCATTTT.

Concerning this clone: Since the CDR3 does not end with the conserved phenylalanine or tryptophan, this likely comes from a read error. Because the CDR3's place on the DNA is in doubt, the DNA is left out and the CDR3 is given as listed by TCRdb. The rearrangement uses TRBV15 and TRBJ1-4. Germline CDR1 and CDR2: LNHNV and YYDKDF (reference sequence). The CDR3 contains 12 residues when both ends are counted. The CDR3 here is CATSIRPGPIVS.

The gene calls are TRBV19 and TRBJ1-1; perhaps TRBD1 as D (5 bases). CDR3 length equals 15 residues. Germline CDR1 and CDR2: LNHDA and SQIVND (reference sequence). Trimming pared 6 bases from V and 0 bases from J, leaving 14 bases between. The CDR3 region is CASSALGQLNTEAFF. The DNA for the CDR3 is TGTGCCAGTAGCGCGCTAGGACAACTGAACACTGAAGCTTTCTTT.

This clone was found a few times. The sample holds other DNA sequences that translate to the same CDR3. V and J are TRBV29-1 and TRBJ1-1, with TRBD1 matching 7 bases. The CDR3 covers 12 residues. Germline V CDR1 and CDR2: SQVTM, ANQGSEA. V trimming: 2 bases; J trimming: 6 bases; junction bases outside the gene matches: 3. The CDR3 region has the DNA TGCAGCGTTGAAAGGCAGGGGGCTGAAGCTTTCTTT. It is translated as CSVERQGAEAFF.

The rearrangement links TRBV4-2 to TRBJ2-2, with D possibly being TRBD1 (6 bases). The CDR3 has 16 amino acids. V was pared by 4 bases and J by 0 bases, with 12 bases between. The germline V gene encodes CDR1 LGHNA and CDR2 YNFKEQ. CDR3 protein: CASSLGGGPNTGELFF. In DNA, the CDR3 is TGTGCCAGCAGCCTAGGGGGTGGCCCGAACACCGGGGAGCTGTTTTTT.

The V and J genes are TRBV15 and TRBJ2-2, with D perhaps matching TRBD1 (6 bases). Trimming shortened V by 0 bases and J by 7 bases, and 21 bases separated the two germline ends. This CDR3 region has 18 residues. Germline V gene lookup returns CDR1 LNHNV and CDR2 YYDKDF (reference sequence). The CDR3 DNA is TGTGCCACCAGCAGAGATATCGGTGGGCCCCGAGGGGGCGGGGAGCTGTTTTTT. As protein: CATSRDIGGPRGGGELFF. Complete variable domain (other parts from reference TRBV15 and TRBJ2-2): DAMVIQNPRYQVTQFGKPVTLSCSQTLNHNVMYWYQQKSSQAPKLLFHYYDKDFNNEADTPDNFQSRRPNTSFCFLDIRSPGLGDTAMYLCATSRDIGGPRGGGELFFGEGSRLTVL.

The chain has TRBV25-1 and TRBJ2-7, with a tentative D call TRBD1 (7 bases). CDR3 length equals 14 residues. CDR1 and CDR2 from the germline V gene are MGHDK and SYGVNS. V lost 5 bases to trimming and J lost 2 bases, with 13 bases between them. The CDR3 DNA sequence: TGTGCCAGCAGTCCTCAGGGGGGTACCTACGAGCAGTACTTC. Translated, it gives CASSPQGGTYEQYF.

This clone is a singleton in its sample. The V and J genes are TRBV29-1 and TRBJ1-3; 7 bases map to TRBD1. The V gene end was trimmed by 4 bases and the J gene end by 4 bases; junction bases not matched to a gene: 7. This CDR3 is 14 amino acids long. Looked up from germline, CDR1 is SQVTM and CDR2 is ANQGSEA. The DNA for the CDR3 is TGCAGCGTTGCCTGGGACAGAGGGGGAAACACCATATATTTT. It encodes CSVAWDRGGNTIYF.

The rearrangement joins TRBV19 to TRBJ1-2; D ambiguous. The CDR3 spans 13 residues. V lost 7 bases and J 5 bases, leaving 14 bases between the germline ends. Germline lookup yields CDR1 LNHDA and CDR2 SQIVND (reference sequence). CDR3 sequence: CASTPAEIYGYTF. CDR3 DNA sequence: TGTGCCAGTACACCGGCGGAAATTTATGGCTACACCTTC.

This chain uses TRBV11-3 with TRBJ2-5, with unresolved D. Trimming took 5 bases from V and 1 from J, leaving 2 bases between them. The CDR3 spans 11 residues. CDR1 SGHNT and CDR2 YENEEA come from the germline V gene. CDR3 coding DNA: TGTGCCAGCAGCCTCCAAGAGACCCAGTACTTC. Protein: CASSLQETQYF.

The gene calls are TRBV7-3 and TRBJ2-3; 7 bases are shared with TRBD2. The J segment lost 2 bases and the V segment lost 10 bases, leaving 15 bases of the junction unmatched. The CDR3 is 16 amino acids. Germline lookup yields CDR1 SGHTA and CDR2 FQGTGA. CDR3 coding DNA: TGTGCCACTCCAGCGGGGACCCCACCTGCCACAGATACGCAGTATTTT. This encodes CATPAGTPPATDTQYF.

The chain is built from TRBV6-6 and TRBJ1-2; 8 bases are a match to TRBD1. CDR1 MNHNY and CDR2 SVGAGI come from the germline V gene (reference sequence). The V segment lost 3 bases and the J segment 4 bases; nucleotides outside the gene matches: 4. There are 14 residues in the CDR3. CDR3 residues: CASSYGRGPYGYTF. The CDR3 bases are TGTGCCAGCAGTTATGGCAGGGGGCCCTATGGCTACACCTTC.

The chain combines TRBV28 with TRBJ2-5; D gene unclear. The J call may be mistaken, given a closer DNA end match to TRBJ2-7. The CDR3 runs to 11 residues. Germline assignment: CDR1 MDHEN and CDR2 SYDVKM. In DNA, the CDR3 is TGTGCCAGCAGACTCATAGACGAGCAGTACTTC. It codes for CASRLIDEQYF.

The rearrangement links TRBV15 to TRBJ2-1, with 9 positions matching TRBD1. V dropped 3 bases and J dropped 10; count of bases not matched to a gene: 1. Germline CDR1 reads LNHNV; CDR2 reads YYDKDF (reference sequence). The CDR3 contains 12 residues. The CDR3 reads CATSSGQGEQFF. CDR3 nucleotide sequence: TGTGCCACCAGCAGTGGACAGGGGGAGCAGTTCTTC.